This T cell receptor (beta chain) came from a study of vaccination effects on CD4 cells after COVID-19. Points from the study as a whole: Only a few convalescent patients and no early post-infection timepoints featured in the study. The vaccine-induced clones of healthy vaccinees included only 1 of 255 that cross-reacted with common cold coronaviruses.

Points on this clone: What it recognizes is unknown.

The repertoire was sequenced with immunoSEQ multiplex PCR; TCRdb's copy has only in-frame clones and lacks some. This table holds approximately 28,000 clones, around 79% found once. The CDR3 totals 18 residues. Germline assignment: CDR1 MGHRA and CDR2 YSYEKL. V shed 3 bases and J 0 bases; nucleotides not matched to a gene: 9. Peptide-pool stimulation followed by sequencing identified expanded antigen-specific CD4+ clonotypes in the ViraFEST assay. Following culture for 9 to 11 days, CD4+ T cells were isolated. Subjects were given two BNT162b2 or mRNA-1273 vaccine doses. According to the study, vaccine recipients showed no prior SARS-CoV-2 infection and negative nucleocapsid antibodies.

The rearrangement uses TRBV4-1 and TRBJ1-4; 8 bases map to TRBD1. The TCR sequence derives from a human donor who received a COVID-19 vaccine. Some clones in this sample may be carry-over from other donors' samples. The sequencing used CD4+ T cells from PBMCs cultured with SARS-CoV-2 spike peptides, collected after COVID-19 vaccination. The CDR3 DNA reads TGCGCCAGCAGCCATCACCCGGGACAGGCGACAACTAATGAAAAACTGTTTTTT. Translating it yields CASSHHPGQATTNEKLFF.